Following are 15 T cell receptor beta chains from one sample sequenced in a study of T cell responses to AZD1222 COVID-19 vaccine. This table comes from immunoSEQ multiplex PCR, and its TCRdb copy is limited to in-frame clones, with some not included. The sample holds 200,000 or so clones, 85% to 95% seen once. Sequencing used peripheral blood, obtained on day 0 of AZD1222 vaccination. These receptors all stem from an adult in good health.

There are many counts of this clone. The V gene is TRBV3-1 (or the pseudogene TRBV3-2), the J gene TRBJ1-3; 9 bases align to TRBD1. The junction had 4 bases not matched to a gene; V was cut back by 1 base and J by 0 bases. Per the germline V gene, CDR1 is LGHDT and CDR2 is YNNKEL (reference sequence). CDR3 length: 17 residues. The CDR3 bases are TGTGCCAGCAGCCAAGTGGGGACAGGGAGCTCTGGAAACACCATATATTTT. Translated: CASSQVGTGSSGNTIYF.

CDR3 in amino acids: CASSLTEGGNTIYF. The CDR3 DNA is TGTGCCAGCAGCCTAACAGAGGGAGGAAACACCATATATTTT. The chain couples TRBV2 to TRBJ1-3; D ambiguous. The germline V and J ends were trimmed by 6 bases and 4 bases, with 13 bases remaining between them. Germline CDR1 SNHLY, CDR2 FYNNEI. CDR3 size: 14 residues. Supplemented by reference TRBV2 and TRBJ1-3, the full variable domain reads EPEVTQTPSHQVTQMGQEVILRCVPISNHLYFYWYRQILGQKVEFLVSFYNNEISEKSEIFDDQFSVERPDGSNFTLKIRSTKLEDSAMYFCASSLTEGGNTIYFGEGSWLTVV.

Here the CDR3 DNA reads TGCGCCAGCAGCTTGATGGCGAGCGGGAGCTACAATGAGCAGTTCTTC. This translates into CASSLMASGSYNEQFF. V usage is TRBV5-1 and J usage is TRBJ2-1; 8 nucleotides align to TRBD2. J lost 3 bases, V lost 1 base, and 6 bases had no gene match. The germline CDR1 and CDR2 sequences are SGHRS and YFSETQ. The CDR3 extends over 16 amino acids. The variable domain in full, with the rest retrieved from reference TRBV5-1 and TRBJ2-1, is KAGVTQTPRYLIKTRGQQVTLSCSPISGHRSVSWYQQTPGQGLQFLFEYFSETQRNKGNFPGRFSGRQFSNSRSEMNVSTLELGDSALYLCASSLMASGSYNEQFFGPGTRLTVL.

A single count supports this clone. This chain links TRBV28 with TRBJ1-1, with a weak D call TRBD1 (6 bases). V lost 8 bases and J 2 bases, leaving 24 bases between the germline ends. The CDR3 sequence is 17 residues long. The V gene's germline CDR1 is MDHEN and CDR2 SYDVKM. CDR3 sequence reads: CASFPGGGTGGNTEAFF. The CDR3 bases are TGTGCCAGCTTCCCCGGAGGGGGGACTGGGGGCAACACTGAAGCTTTCTTT.

The rearrangement uses TRBV4-2 and TRBJ1-2; D unclear. The ends were cut back, 1 base at V and 1 base at J, with 10 bases in the middle. This CDR3 comprises 15 residues. Germline CDR1 and CDR2: LGHNA and YNFKEQ. DNA for the CDR3: TGTGCCAGCAGCCAAGTCAGCAGAGATAACTATGGCTACACCTTC. Protein sequence: CASSQVSRDNYGYTF.

The chain combines TRBV19 with TRBJ1-1, with D unclear. CDR3 size: 14 residues. Germline V gene sequence: CDR1 LNHDA, CDR2 SQIVND (reference sequence). The V and J ends lost 3 bases and 5 bases respectively, with 13 bases between them. The chain's CDR3 is CASSMRPPGTEAFF. The CDR3 DNA sequence: TGTGCCAGTAGTATGAGACCCCCGGGGACTGAAGCTTTCTTT.

The DNA for the CDR3 is TGTGCCAGCACCTTGGGACTAGCGGGGTACAATGAGCAGTTCTTC. This codes for CASTLGLAGYNEQFF. This chain uses TRBV28 with TRBJ2-1; 13 nucleotides align to TRBD2. The CDR3 spans 15 residues. V lost 7 bases to trimming and J lost 4 bases; unmatched junction nucleotides: 4. Germline values: CDR1 MDHEN, CDR2 SYDVKM.

The rearrangement links TRBV19 to TRBJ1-2; 10 nucleotides match TRBD1. V trimming: 3 bases; J trimming: 2 bases; junction bases outside the gene matches: 6. CDR3 length equals 16 residues. Germline V gives CDR1 LNHDA, CDR2 SQIVND (reference sequence). Here the CDR3 DNA reads TGTGCCAGTAGTATCGGGACAGGGGAAAGGAACTATGGCTACACCTTC. Protein product: CASSIGTGERNYGYTF. Drawing the rest from reference TRBV19 and TRBJ1-2, the complete variable domain is DGGITQSPKYLFRKEGQNVTLSCEQNLNHDAMYWYRQDPGQGLRLIYYSQIVNDFQKGDIAEGYSVSREKKESFPLTVTSAQKNPTAFYLCASSIGTGERNYGYTFGSGTRLTVV.

The chain uses TRBV28 and TRBJ2-7; D gene uncertain. V was pared by 3 bases and J by 0 bases, with 9 bases between. Germline CDR1 MDHEN, CDR2 SYDVKM. The CDR3 contains 14 residues. Here the CDR3 reads CASSFSGSSYEQYF. The CDR3 DNA follows: TGTGCCAGCAGTTTTTCTGGTAGCTCCTACGAGCAGTACTTC.

This chain joins TRBV5-6 and TRBJ2-7; 8 nucleotides line up with TRBD2. V shed 2 bases, J shed 1 base, and the junction held 5 bases outside the gene matches. The CDR3 sequence is 15 residues long. The germline gives CDR1 SGHDT, CDR2 YYEEEE. In DNA form, the CDR3 reads TGTGCCAGCAGCTTCCCCAGCGGGGGTTCCTACGAGCAGTACGTC. Amino acid sequence: CASSFPSGGSYEQYV.

The chain carries TRBV12-3 or TRBV12-4 and TRBJ1-1; D is unresolved. V was trimmed by 3 bases and J by 1 base, leaving 6 bases between them. This CDR3 contains 13 residues. DNA of the CDR3: TGTGCCAGCAGTTTCGGCCCGAACACTGAAGCTTTCTTT. It yields the protein CASSFGPNTEAFF.

The chain couples TRBV10-3 to TRBJ1-4; weak D call: TRBD1 (6 bases). CDR1 ENHRY and CDR2 SYGVKD come from the germline V gene. V was shortened by 10 bases and J by 7 bases, with 16 bases between the two germline ends. CDR3 length: 13 amino acids. The CDR3 loop reads CATCRGAGEKLFF. CDR3 coding DNA: TGTGCCACCTGTCGGGGGGCTGGTGAAAAACTGTTTTTT.

The chain links TRBV29-1 to TRBJ1-4; a possible D gene is TRBD1 (6 bases). The CDR3 runs 12 residues. V was shortened by 7 bases and J by 8 bases, with 14 bases between the two germline ends. Germline V CDR1 and CDR2: SQVTM, ANQGSEA. CDR3 region: CSASGASEKLFF. Here the CDR3 DNA reads TGCAGCGCCTCAGGGGCGAGCGAAAAACTGTTTTTT.

This clone was seen a single time. The rearrangement joins TRBV12-3 or TRBV12-4 to TRBJ2-7, with no clear D. The CDR3 runs to 12 residues. V lost 4 bases and J lost 4, with 8 bases in between. CDR3 sequence reads: CASSWTVYEQYF. The CDR3 nucleotides are TGTGCCAGCAGTTGGACCGTTTACGAGCAGTACTTC.

This sequence joins TRBV2 and TRBJ2-5; no clear D. Germline values: CDR1 SNHLY, CDR2 FYNNEI. The V end lost 4 bases, the J end lost 2 bases, and 5 bases lay between the germline ends. CDR3 size: 12 residues. The DNA of the CDR3 is TGTGCCAGCAGTGCCGAACAAGAGACCCAGTACTTC. Translating gives CASSAEQETQYF.